This T cell receptor (beta chain) stems from a study of T cell responses to AZD1222 COVID-19 vaccine. The protocol was immunoSEQ multiplex PCR, while the TCRdb copy is restricted to in-frame clones and leaves out a portion. The data show 90,000 to 120,000 clones, about nine tenths seen once. The CDR3 has 13 residues. Looked up from germline, CDR1 is SQVTM and CDR2 is ANQGSEA. V lost 1 base and J 4 bases, leaving 10 bases between the germline ends. The chain couples TRBV29-1 to TRBJ1-2; D gene uncertain. The TCR sequence derives from an adult in good health. The input for sequencing was peripheral blood, taken on day 0 of AZD1222 vaccination. CDR3 residues: CSVEVGSLYGYTF. The DNA for the CDR3 is TGCAGCGTTGAAGTAGGGAGCCTCTATGGCTACACCTTC. The full variable domain, in which reference TRBV29-1 and TRBJ1-2 provide the parts outside the CDR3, is SAVISQKPSRDICQRGTSLTIQCQVDSQVTMMFWYRQQPGQSLTLIATANQGSEATYESGFVIDKFPISRPNLTFSTLTVSNMSPEDSSIYLCSVEVGSLYGYTFGSGTRLTVV.